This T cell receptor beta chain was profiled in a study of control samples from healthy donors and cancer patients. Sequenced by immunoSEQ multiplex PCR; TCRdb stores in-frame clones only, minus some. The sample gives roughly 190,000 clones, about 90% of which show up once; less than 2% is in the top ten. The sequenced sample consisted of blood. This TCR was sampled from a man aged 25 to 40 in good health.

CDR3 DNA sequence: TGTGCCAGCAGCCGTCTGGGCGGCCGGGGCACCGGGGAGCTGTTTTTT. Its translation is CASSRLGGRGTGELFF. The rearrangement uses TRBV7-2 and TRBJ2-2; D may be TRBD2 (5 bases). Trimming removed 5 bases from V and 4 bases from J, with 17 bases in between. From germline, CDR1 is SGHTA and CDR2 FQGNSA. The CDR3 contains 16 residues.